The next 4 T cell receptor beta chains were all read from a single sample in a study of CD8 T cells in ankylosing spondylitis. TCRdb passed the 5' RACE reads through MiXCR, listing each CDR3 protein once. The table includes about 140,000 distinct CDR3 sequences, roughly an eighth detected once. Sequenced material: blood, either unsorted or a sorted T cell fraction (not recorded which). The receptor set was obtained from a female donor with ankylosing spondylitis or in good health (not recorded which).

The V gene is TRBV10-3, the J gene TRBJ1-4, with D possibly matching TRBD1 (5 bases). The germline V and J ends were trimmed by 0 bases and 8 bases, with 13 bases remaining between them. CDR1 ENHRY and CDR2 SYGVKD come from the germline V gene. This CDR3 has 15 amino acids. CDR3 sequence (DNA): TGTGCCATCAGTGAGTCGGAAGGGGCGGGAGAAAAACTGTTTTTT. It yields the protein CAISESEGAGEKLFF.

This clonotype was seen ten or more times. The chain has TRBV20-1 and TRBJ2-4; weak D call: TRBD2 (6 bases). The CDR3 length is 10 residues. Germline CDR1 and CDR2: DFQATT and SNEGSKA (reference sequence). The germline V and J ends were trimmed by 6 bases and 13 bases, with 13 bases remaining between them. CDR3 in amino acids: CSAHEAGQYF. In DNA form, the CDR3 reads TGCAGTGCACACGAGGCGGGGCAGTACTTC.

CDR3 sequence reads: CASSPGPGYEAFF. The CDR3 DNA is TGTGCCAGCAGCCCAGGGCCCGGATATGAAGCTTTCTTT. V gene TRBV7-6 combines with J gene TRBJ1-1; D is possibly TRBD1 (5 bases). This CDR3 has 13 amino acids. Germline loops: CDR1 SGHVS, CDR2 FNYEAQ. V was trimmed by 5 bases and J by 7 bases, leaving 14 bases between them.

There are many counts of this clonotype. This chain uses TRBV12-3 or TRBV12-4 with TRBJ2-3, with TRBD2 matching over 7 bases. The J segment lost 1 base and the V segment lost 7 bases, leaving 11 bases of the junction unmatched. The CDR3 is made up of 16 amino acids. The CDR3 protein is CASNSLRGGGTDTQYF. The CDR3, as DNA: TGTGCCAGCAACTCACTCCGGGGAGGGGGCACAGATACGCAGTATTTT.